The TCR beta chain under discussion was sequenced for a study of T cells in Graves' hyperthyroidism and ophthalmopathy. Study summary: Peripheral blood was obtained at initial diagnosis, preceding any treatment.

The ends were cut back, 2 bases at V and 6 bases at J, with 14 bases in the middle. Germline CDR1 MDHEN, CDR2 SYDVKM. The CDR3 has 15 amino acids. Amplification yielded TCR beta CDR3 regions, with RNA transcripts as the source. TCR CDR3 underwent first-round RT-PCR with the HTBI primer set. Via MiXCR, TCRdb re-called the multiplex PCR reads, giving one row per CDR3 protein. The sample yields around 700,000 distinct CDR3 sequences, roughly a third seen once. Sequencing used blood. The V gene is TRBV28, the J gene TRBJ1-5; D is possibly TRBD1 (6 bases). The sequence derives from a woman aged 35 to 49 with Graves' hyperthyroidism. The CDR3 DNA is TGTGCCAGCAGTTTAGGGGGGGGCGCCGGTCAGCCCCAGCATTTT. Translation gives CASSLGGGAGQPQHF.